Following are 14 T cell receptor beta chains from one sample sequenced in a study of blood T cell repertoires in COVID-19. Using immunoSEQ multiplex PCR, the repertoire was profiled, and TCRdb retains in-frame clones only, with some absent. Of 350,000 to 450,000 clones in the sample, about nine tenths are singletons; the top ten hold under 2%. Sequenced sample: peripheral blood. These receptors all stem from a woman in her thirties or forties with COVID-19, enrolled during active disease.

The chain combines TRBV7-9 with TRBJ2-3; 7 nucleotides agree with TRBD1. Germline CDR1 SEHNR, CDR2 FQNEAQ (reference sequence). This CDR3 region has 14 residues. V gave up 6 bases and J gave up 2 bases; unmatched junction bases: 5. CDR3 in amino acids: CASRRTGDTDTQYF. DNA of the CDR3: TGTGCCAGCAGACGAACAGGGGACACAGATACGCAGTATTTT. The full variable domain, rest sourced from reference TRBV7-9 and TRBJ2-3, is DTGVSQNPRHKITKRGQNVTFRCDPISEHNRLYWYRQTLGQGPEFLTYFQNEAQLEKSRLLSDRFSAERPKGSFSTLEIQRTEQGDSAMYLCASRRTGDTDTQYFGPGTRLTVL.

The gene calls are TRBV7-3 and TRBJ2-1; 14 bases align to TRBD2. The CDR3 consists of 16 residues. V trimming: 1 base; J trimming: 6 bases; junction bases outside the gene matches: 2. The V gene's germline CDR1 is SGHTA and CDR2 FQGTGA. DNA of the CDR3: TGTGCCAGCAGCTTAAGACTAGCGGGGGGGCGCAATGAGCAGTTCTTC. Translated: CASSLRLAGGRNEQFF.

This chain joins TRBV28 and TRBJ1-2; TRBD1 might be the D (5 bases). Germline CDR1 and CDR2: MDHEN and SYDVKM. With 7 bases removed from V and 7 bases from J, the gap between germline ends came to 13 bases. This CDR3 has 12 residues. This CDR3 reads CASKKGPPGYTF. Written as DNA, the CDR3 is TGTGCCAGCAAGAAGGGGCCCCCTGGCTACACCTTC.

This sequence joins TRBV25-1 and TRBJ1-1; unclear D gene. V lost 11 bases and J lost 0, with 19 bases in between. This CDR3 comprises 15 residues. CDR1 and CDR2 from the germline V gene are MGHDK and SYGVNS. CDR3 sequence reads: CASRPPGLMNTEAFF. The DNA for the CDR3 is TGTGCCTCTCGACCCCCCGGGTTAATGAACACTGAAGCTTTCTTT.

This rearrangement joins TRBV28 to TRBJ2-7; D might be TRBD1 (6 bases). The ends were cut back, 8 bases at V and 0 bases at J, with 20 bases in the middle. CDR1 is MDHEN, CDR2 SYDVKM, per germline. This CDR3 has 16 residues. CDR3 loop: CASSHLPGQNSYEQYF. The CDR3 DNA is TGTGCCAGCTCTCACTTACCCGGACAGAACTCCTACGAGCAGTACTTC.

The CDR3 sequence is CASSYQGASEKLFF. CDR3 bases: TGTGCCAGCAGTTATCAGGGGGCGAGTGAAAAACTGTTTTTT. The chain links TRBV6-6 to TRBJ1-4, with 8 positions matching TRBD1. Germline V gives CDR1 MNHNY, CDR2 SVGAGI (reference sequence). The CDR3 is 14 residues long. Trimming at V came to 3 bases and at J to 7 bases, leaving 4 bases not matched to a gene.

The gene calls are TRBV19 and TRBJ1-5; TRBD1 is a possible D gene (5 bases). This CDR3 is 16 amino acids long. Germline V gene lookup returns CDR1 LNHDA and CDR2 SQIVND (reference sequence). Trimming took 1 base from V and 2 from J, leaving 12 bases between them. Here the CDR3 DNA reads TGTGCCAGTAGTATAGGAGACAGAGGACGCAATCAGCCCCAGCATTTT. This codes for CASSIGDRGRNQPQHF.

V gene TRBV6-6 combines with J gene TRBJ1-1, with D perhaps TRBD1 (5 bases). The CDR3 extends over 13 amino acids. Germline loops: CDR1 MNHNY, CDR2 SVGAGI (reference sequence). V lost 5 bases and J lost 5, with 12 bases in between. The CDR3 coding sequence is TGTGCCAGCAGTCCGGAGGGGAGGACTGAAGCTTTCTTT. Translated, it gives CASSPEGRTEAFF.

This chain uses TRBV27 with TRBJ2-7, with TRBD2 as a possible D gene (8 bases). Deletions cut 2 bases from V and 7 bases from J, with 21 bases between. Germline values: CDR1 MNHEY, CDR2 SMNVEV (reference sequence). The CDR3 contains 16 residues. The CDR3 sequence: CASSLRTGGGAREQYF. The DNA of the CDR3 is TGTGCCAGCAGTTTACGTACGGGAGGGGGCGCGAGAGAGCAGTACTTC.

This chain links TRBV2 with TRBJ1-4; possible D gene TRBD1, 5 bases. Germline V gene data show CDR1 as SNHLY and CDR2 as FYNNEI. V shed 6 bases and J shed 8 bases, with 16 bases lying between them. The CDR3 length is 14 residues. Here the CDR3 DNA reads TGTGCCAGCAGGACCAGGGTAGGGGAAGAAAAACTGTTTTTT. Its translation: CASRTRVGEEKLFF.

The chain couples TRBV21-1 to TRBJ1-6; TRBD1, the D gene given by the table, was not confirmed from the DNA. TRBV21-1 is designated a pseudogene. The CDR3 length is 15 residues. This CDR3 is CASSKHGGGNSPLHF. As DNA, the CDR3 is TGTGCCAGCAGCAAACATGGGGGCGGAAATTCACCCCTCCACTTT.

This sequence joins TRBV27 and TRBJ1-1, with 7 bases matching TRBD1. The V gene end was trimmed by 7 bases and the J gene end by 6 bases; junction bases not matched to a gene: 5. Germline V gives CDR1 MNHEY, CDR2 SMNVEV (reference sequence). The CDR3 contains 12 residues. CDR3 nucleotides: TGTGCCAGCAAGGAGGGGGCAGCTGAAGCTTTCTTT. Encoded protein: CASKEGAAEAFF.

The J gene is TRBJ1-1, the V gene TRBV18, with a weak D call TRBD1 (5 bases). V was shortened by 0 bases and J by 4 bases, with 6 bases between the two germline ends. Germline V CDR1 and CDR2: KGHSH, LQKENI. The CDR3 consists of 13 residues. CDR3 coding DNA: TGTGCCAGCTCACCACCGGGGGGCACTGAAGCTTTCTTT. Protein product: CASSPPGGTEAFF.

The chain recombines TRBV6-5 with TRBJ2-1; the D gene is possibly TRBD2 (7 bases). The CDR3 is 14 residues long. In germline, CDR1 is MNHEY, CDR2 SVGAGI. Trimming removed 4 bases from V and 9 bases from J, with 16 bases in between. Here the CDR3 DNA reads TGTGCCAGCAGTTCTTTGGGGGGGGGCCTTGAGCAGTTCTTC. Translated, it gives CASSSLGGGLEQFF.